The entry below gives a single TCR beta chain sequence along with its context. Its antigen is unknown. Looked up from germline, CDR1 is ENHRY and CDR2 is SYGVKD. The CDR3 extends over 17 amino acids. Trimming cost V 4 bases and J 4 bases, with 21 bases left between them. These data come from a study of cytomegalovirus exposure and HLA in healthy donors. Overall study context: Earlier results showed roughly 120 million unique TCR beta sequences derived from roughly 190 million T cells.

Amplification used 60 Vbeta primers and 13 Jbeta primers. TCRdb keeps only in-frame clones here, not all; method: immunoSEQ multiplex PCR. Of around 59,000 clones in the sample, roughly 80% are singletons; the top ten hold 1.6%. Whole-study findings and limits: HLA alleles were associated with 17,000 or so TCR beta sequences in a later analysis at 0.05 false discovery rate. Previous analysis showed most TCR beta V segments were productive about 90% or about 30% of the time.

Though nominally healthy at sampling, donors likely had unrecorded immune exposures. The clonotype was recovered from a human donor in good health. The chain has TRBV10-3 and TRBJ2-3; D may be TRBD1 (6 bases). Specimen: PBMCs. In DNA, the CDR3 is TGTGCCATCAGTGGGTACAGGGTAAGGGGGTTCGCAGATACGCAGTATTTT. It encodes CAISGYRVRGFADTQYF.